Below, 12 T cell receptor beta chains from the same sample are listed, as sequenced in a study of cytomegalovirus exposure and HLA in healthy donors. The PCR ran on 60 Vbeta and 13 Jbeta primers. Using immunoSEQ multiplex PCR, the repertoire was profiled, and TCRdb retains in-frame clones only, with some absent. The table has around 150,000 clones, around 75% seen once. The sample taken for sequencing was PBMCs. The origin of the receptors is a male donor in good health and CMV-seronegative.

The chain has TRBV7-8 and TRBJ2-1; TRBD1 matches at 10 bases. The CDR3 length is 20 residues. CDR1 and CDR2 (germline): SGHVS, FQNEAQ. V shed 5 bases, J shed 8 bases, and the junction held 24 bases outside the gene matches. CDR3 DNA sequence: TGTGCCAGCAGCAGACGGGACAGGGGAAAGTTGAGGGCGTATGGCGATGAGCAGTTCTTC. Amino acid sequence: CASSRRDRGKLRAYGDEQFF.

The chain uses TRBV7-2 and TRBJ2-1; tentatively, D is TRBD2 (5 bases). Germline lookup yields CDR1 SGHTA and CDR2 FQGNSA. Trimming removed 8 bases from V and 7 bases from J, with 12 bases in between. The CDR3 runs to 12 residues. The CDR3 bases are TGTGCCAGCGGAGGACGGTATAATGAGCAGTTCTTC. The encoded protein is CASGGRYNEQFF.

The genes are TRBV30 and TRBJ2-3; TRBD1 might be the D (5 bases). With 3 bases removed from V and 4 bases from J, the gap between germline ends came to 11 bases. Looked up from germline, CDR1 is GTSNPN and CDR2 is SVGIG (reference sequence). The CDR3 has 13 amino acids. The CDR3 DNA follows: TGTGCCTGGAGCCCAGACAGATCAGATACGCAGTATTTT. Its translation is CAWSPDRSDTQYF.

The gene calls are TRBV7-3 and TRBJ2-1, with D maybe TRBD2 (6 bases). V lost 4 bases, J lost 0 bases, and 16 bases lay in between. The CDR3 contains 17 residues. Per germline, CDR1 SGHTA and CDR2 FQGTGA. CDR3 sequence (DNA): TGTGCCAGCAGCTCCGAAGCGGAGGGAAGCTCCTACAATGAGCAGTTCTTC. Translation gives CASSSEAEGSSYNEQFF.

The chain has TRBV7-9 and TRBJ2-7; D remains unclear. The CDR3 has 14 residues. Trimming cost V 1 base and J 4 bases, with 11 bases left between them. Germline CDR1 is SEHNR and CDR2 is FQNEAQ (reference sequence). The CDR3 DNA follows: TGTGCCAGCAGCTTAGGGGCGAATGGGTACGAGCAGTACTTC. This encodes CASSLGANGYEQYF.

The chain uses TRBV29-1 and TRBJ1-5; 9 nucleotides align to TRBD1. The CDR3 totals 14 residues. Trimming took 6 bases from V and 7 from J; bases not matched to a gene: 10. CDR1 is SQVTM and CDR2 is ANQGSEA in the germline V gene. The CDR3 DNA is TGCAGCGTGGGACAGGGTCGGGGGGACCAGCCCCAGCATTTT. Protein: CSVGQGRGDQPQHF.

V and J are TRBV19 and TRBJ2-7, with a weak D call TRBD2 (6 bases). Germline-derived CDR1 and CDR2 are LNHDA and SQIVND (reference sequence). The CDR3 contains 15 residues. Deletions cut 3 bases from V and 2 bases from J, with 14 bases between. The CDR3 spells CASSIDGLRTYEQYF. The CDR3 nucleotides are TGTGCCAGTAGTATCGATGGACTAAGGACCTACGAGCAGTACTTC. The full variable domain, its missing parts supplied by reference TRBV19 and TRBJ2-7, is DGGITQSPKYLFRKEGQNVTLSCEQNLNHDAMYWYRQDPGQGLRLIYYSQIVNDFQKGDIAEGYSVSREKKESFPLTVTSAQKNPTAFYLCASSIDGLRTYEQYFGPGTRLTVT.

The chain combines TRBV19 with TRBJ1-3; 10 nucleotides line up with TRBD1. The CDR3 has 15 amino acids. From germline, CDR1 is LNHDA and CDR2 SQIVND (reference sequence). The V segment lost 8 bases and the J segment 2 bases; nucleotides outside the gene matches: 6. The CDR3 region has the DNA TGTGCCAGTCGGGACAGGGGATCTCCTGGAAACACCATATATTTT. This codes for CASRDRGSPGNTIYF. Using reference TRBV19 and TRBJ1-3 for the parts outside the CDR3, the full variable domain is DGGITQSPKYLFRKEGQNVTLSCEQNLNHDAMYWYRQDPGQGLRLIYYSQIVNDFQKGDIAEGYSVSREKKESFPLTVTSAQKNPTAFYLCASRDRGSPGNTIYFGEGSWLTVV.

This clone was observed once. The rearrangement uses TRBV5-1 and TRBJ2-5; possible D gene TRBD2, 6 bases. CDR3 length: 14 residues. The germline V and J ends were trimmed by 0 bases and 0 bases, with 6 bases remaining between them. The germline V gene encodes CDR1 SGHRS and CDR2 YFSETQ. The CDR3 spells CASSLGGDQETQYF. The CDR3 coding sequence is TGCGCCAGCAGCTTGGGGGGGGACCAAGAGACCCAGTACTTC.

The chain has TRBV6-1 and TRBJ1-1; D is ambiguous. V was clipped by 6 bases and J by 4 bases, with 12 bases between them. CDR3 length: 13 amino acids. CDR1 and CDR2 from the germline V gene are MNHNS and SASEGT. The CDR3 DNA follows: TGTGCCAGCAGAACCGGGGTAATCACTGAAGCTTTCTTT. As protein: CASRTGVITEAFF.

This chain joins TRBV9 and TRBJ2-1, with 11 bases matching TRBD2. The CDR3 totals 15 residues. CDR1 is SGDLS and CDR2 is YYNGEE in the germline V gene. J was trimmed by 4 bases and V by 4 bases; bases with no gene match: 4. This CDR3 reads CASSLRLAGYNEQFF. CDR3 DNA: TGTGCCAGCAGCCTAAGACTAGCGGGATACAATGAGCAGTTCTTC.

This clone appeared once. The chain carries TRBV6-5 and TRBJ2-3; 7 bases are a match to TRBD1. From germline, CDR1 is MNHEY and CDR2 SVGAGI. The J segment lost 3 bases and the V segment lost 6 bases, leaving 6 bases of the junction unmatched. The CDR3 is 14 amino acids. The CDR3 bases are TGTGCCAGCAGAGGGGGCAAGTTAACAGATACGCAGTATTTT. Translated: CASRGGKLTDTQYF.